This TCR beta chain is from a study of CD8 T cells in Susac syndrome (dated by TCRdb to between 2019 and 2020). A note on the overall study: Among the Susac syndrome patients who were sequenced, clinically active disease was present in 5 or 6 and clinical remission was observed in fewer than 10. Whether CD8+ T cell activation and differentiation in Susac syndrome was antigen driven was tested using repertoire sequencing. At blood withdrawal, Susac syndrome patients were therapy-naive, treated with corticosteroids (with IVIg additionally given to some), or treated with IVIg alone. Study-wide conclusions, independent of this receptor: No clonal expansion was detected in the CD4+ T cell repertoire of Susac syndrome patients. The study acknowledged that relatively few individuals were included in the TCR sequencing and HLA analysis.

Peripheral blood CD8+ and CD4+ T cells from healthy donors, Susac syndrome patients and multiple sclerosis patients were profiled using high-throughput TCR beta sequencing. Susac syndrome patients met recently defined diagnostic criteria for definite or probable disease. CD8+ TEMRA cells were enriched by FACS, while bulk CD8+ and CD4+ T cells were purified by magnetic negative isolation. Blood was drawn into EDTA tubes, processed within 24 hours, and PBMCs were isolated by density gradient centrifugation. PBMCs destined for TCR sequencing were cryopreserved in liquid nitrogen and later thawed in a 37 °C water bath. The sorted or isolated CD4+, CD8+ and CD8+ TEMRA cells had a purity of 90% or higher. RNA was extracted using the RNeasy kit, and roughly 0.5 to 1 microgram was reverse transcribed with random hexamers. The immunoSEQ multiplex PCR assay, covering 54 Vbeta and 13 Jbeta segments, was used to amplify TCR beta CDR3 regions. PCR amplification bias was corrected using a synthetic template baseline for primer optimization and computational correction. The authors processed their data as follows. Reads were annotated to V, D and J genes per IMGT and analyzed with immunoSEQ Analyzer, keeping only productive sequences. To calculate clonality, Shannon entropy was normalized by log2 of the number of productive unique sequences and then subtracted from one. Public and private clones were assessed among the 100 most prevalent clones of each patient and control. Susac-specific clones were defined as absent from healthy and MS cohorts, over a thousand published viral clones and other ImmuneACCESS disease sequences. In TCRdb, the public reads were trimmed at Q25 with fastp and aligned with MiXCR, with productive beta chains retained. CDR3 protein duplicates are merged, each entry listing the most common genes and DNA. The V and J calls follow TCRdb's processing rather than the paper's. A total of 95,000 to 150,000 distinct CDR3 sequences appear in this sample, nearly 96% of them only once. The top ten hold 0.12% to 0.15% of the sample.

Turning to this clonotype: The target of this receptor is not known. No qualities accompany the bases; no much larger clone lies one base away.

Ends trimmed: V by 10 bases, J by 1 base; bases unmatched to a gene: 9. Its CDR3 holds 14 amino acids, cysteine through phenylalanine. Kept here is only the CDR3 DNA, which spans 42 bases and is read in frame from base 1. The germline V gene gives CDR1 as SNHLY and CDR2 as FYNNEI. The source is a human donor with Susac syndrome. Sample: CD4+ T cells from PBMCs. The chain is assembled from TRBV2 and TRBJ1-1, with 7 bases aligning to TRBD1. The CDR3 loop reads CATDRERTNTEAFF. The bases are TGTGCCACCGACAGGGAAAGGACGAACACTGAAGCTTTCTTT.